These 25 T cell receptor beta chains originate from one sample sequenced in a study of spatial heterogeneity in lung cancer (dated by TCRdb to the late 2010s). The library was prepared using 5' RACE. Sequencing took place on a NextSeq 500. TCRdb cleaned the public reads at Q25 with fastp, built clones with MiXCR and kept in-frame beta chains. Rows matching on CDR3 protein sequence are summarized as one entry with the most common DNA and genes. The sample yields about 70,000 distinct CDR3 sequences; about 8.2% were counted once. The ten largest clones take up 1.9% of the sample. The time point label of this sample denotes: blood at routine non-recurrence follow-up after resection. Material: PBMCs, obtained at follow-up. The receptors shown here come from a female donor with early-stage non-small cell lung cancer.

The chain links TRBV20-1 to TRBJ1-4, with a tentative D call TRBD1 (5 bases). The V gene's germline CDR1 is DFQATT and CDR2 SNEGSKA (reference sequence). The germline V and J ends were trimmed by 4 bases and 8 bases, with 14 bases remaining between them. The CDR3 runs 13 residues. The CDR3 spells CSATPGPVEKLFF. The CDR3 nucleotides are TGCAGTGCTACTCCGGGACCGGTGGAAAAACTGTTTTTT.

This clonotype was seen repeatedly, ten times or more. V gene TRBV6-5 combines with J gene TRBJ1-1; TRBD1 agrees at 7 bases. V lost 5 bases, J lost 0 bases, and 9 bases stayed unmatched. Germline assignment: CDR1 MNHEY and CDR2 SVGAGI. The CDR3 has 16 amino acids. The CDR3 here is CASSKTGTEMNTEAFF. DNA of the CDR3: TGTGCCAGCAGTAAGACCGGGACAGAGATGAACACTGAAGCTTTCTTT.

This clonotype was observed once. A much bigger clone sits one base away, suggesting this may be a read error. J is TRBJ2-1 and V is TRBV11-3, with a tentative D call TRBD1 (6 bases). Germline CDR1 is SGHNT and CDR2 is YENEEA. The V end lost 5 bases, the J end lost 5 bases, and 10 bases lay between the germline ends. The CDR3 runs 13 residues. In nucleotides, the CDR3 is TGTGCCAGCAGCCCGGACAGTCACAATGAGCAGTTCTTC. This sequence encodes CASSPDSHNEQFF.

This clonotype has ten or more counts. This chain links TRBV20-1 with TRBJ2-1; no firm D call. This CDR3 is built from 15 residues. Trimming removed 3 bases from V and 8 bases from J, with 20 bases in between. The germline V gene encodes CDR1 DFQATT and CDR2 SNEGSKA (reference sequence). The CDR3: CSASPAVVKHDEQFF. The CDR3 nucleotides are TGCAGTGCTAGCCCCGCAGTAGTAAAGCACGATGAGCAGTTCTTC.

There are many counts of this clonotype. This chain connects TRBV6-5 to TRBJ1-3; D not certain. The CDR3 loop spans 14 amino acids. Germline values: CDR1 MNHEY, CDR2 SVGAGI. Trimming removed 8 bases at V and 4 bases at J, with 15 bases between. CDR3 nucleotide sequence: TGTGCCAGCTCCCCCGAGCGGGGAGGAAACACCATATATTTT. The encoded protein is CASSPERGGNTIYF.

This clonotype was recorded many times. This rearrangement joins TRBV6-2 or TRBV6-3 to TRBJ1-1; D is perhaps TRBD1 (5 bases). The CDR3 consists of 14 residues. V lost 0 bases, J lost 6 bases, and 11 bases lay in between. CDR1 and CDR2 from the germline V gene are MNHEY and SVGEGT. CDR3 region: CASSYSTEQAEAFF. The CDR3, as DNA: TGTGCCAGCAGTTACTCAACGGAACAGGCTGAAGCTTTCTTT.

The CDR3 nucleotides are TGTGCCAGCAGTGAATATAGGAGGGACGGCAATGAGCAGTTCTTC. As protein: CASSEYRRDGNEQFF. The chain joins TRBV25-1 to TRBJ2-1, with D possibly being TRBD2 (6 bases). The CDR3 loop spans 15 amino acids. V was trimmed by 0 bases and J by 6 bases, leaving 12 bases between them. CDR1 is MGHDK and CDR2 is SYGVNS in the germline V gene.

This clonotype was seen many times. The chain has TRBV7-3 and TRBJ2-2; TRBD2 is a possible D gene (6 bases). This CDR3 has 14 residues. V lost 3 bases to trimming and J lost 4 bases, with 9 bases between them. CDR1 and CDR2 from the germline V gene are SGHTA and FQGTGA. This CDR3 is CASSFGTPTGELFF. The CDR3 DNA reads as TGTGCCAGCAGCTTCGGGACTCCCACCGGGGAGCTGTTTTTT.

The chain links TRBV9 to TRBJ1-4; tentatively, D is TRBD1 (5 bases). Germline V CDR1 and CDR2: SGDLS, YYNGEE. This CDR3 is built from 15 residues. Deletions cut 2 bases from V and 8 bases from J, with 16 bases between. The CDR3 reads CASSVTTGRGEKLFF. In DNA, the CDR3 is TGTGCCAGCAGCGTGACCACAGGTCGGGGGGAAAAACTGTTTTTT.

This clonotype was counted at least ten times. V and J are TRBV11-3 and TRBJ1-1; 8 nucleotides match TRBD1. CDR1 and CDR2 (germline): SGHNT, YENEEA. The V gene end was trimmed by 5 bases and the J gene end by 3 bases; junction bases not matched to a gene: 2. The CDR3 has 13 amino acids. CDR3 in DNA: TGTGCCAGCAGCCCACAGGGGGACACTGAAGCTTTCTTT. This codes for CASSPQGDTEAFF.

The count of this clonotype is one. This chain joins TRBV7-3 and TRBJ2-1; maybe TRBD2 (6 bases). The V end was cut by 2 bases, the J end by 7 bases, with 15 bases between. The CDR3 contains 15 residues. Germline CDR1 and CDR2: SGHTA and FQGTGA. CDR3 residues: CASSLPGVGWNEQFF. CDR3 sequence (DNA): TGTGCCAGCAGCTTACCGGGAGTGGGGTGGAATGAGCAGTTCTTC.

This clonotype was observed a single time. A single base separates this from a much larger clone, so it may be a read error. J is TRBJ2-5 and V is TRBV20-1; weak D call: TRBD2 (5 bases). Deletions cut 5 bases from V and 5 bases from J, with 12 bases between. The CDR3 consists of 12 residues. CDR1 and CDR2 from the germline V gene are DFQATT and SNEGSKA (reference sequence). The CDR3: CSAAPGEETQYF. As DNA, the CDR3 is TGCAGTGCTGCCCCCGGGGAGGAGACCCAGTACTTC.

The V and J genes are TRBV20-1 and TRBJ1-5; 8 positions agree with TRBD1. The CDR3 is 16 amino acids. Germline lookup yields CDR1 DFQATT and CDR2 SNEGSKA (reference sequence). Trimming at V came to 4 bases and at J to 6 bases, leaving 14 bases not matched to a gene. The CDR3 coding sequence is TGCAGTGCTACAAGACGACAGGGGACTTTAGGTCAGCCCCAGCATTTT. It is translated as CSATRRQGTLGQPQHF.

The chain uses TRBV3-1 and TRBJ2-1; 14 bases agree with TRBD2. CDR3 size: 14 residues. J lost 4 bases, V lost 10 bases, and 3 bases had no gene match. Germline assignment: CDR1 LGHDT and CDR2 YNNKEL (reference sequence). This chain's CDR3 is CATRLAGGYNEQFF. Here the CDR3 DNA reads TGTGCCACCCGACTAGCGGGAGGGTACAATGAGCAGTTCTTC.

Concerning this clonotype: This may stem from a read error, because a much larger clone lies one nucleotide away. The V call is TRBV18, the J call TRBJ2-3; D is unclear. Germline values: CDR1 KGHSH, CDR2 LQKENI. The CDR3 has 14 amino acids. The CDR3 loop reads CAGSPIPPTDTQYF. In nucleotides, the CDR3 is TGTGCCGGCTCACCAATACCTCCCACAGATACGCAGTATTTT.

CDR3 sequence: CASHSGGSTNEKLFF. CDR3 bases: TGTGCCAGTCATTCCGGCGGTTCAACTAATGAAAAACTGTTTTTT. The chain uses TRBV19 and TRBJ1-4; the D is unclear. The length of the CDR3 is 15 residues. The germline V gene encodes CDR1 LNHDA and CDR2 SQIVND (reference sequence). The germline V and J ends were trimmed by 8 bases and 0 bases, with 13 bases remaining between them.

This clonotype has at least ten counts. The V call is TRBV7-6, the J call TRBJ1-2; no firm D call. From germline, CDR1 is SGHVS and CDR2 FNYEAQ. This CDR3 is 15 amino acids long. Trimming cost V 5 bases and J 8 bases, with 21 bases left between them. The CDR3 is CASSGPGQTYEGYTF. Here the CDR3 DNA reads TGTGCCAGCAGCGGACCCGGGCAGACATATGAAGGCTACACCTTC.

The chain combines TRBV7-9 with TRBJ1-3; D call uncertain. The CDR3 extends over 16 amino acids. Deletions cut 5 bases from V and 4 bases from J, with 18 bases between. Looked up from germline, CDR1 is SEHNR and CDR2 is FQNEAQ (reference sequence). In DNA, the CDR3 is TGTGCCAGCAGCGCTGCTAAGGGAGGGCCGGGAAACACCATATATTTT. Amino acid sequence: CASSAAKGGPGNTIYF.

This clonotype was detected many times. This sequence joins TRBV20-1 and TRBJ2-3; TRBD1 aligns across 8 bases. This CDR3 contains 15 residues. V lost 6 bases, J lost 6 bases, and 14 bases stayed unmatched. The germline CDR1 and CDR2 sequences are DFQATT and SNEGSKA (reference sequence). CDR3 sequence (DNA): TGCAGTGCGCCGACCCCAGGGGGCGGGTTGGATACGCAGTATTTT. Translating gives CSAPTPGGGLDTQYF.

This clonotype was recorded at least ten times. This CDR3 reads CASSIFQNTEAFF. The CDR3 DNA reads as TGTGCCAGTAGTATCTTCCAGAACACTGAAGCTTTCTTT. V usage is TRBV19 and J usage is TRBJ1-1, with D unresolved. The CDR3 totals 13 residues. The V gene's germline CDR1 is LNHDA and CDR2 SQIVND (reference sequence). V was trimmed by 3 bases and J by 1 base, leaving 6 bases between them.

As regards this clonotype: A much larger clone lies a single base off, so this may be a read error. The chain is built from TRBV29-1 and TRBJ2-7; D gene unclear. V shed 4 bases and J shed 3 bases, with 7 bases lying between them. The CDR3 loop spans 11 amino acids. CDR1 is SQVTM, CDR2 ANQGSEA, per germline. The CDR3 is CSVVFVYEQYF. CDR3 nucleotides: TGCAGCGTTGTTTTTGTCTACGAGCAGTACTTC.

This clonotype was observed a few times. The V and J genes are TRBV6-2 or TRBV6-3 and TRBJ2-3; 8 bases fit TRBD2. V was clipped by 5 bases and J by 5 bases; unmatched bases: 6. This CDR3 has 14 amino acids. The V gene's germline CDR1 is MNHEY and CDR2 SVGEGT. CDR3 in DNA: TGTGCCAGCAGTCCCGGGACTAGTATAGATACGCAGTATTTT. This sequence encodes CASSPGTSIDTQYF.

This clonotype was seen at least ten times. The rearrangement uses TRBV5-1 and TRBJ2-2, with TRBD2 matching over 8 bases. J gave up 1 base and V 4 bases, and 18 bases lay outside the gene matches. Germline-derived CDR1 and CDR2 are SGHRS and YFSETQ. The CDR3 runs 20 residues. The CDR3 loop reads CASSPSPLTSAYLNTGELFF. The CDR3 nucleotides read TGCGCCAGCAGCCCCTCCCCCTTGACTAGCGCCTATCTGAACACCGGGGAGCTGTTTTTT.

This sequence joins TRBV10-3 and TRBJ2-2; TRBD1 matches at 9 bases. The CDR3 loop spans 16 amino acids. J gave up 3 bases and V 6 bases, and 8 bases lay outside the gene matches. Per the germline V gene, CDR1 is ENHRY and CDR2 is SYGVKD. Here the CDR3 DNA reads TGTGCCATCAGGCACACCCGGGACAGGGACACCGGGGAGCTGTTTTTT. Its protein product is CAIRHTRDRDTGELFF.

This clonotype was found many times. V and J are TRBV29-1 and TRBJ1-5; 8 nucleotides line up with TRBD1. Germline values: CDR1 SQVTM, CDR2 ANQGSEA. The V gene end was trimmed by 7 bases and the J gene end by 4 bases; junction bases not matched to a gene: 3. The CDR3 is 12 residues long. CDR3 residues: CSAGTGNQPQHF. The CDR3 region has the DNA TGCAGCGCCGGGACAGGTAATCAGCCCCAGCATTTT.